This T cell receptor beta chain was sequenced during a study of metastatic and nonmetastatic thyroid tumors. Of note for this clone: Its antigen is unidentified. In the same sample, other DNA sequences code for this CDR3.

Among the patients, none had received any treatment before thyroid surgery. Study-wide points: Benign nodules were reported to have significantly lower TCR beta diversity than malignant thyroid tumors, in blood and tumor.

TCRdb re-called clones from the PCR reads using MiXCR. The sample shows over 25,000 clones, roughly 16% of them seen only once. This TCR was sampled from a female donor with papillary thyroid cancer or a benign thyroid nodule (not recorded which). Some clones in this sample may be carry-over from other donors' samples. The sample consisted of blood.

CDR3 in DNA: TGTGCCAGCAGCCAAGAAGGTGGATCAGGGGAGCAGTTCTTC. It codes for CASSQEGGSGEQFF. The chain links TRBV3-1 to TRBJ2-1; maybe TRBD1 (5 bases). This CDR3 region has 14 residues. The germline gives CDR1 LGHDT, CDR2 YNNKEL (reference sequence). V lost 0 bases and J lost 10, with 13 bases in between.